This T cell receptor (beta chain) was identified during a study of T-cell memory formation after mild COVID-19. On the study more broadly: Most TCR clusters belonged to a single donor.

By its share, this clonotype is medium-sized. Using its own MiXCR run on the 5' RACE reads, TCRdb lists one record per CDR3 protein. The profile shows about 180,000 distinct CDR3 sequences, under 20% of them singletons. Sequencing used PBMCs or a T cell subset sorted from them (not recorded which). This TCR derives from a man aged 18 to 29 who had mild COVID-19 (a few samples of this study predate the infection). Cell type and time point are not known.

In nucleotides, the CDR3 is TGTGCCAGCAGCTCCGGTGGATATGGCTACACCTTC. Its protein product is CASSSGGYGYTF. This chain uses TRBV5-6 with TRBJ1-2, with D hard to call. The V gene lost 3 bases and the J gene lost 5 bases, with 8 bases spanning the gap. Germline CDR1 is SGHDT and CDR2 is YYEEEE. This CDR3 spans 12 amino acids.